Shown below are 25 T cell receptor beta chains from a single sample sequenced in a study of T-cell reconstitution after alpha-beta-depleted transplantation in children. Unique molecular identifiers were incorporated into the prepared TCRbeta library. TCRdb recomputed calls from the PCR reads with MiXCR, one row per CDR3 protein. This table holds approximately 420,000 distinct CDR3 sequences, approximately 10% found once. The input for sequencing was PBMCs from the stem cell graft donor, taken from the stem cell graft. Every receptor here comes from a human donor who donated a stem cell graft to a child with acute myeloid leukemia.

Only a few counts were recorded for this clonotype. The chain uses TRBV2 and TRBJ1-2; D ambiguous. The CDR3 has 12 amino acids. V dropped 6 bases and J dropped 8 bases, with 13 bases sitting between them. Germline values: CDR1 SNHLY, CDR2 FYNNEI. In DNA, the CDR3 is TGTGCCAGCAGGGCCCCCTTGAGAGGCTACACCTTC. The encoded protein is CASRAPLRGYTF.

This chain links TRBV6-5 with TRBJ1-1; D perhaps matches TRBD1 (5 bases). The CDR3 loop spans 17 amino acids. V shed 0 bases and J shed 7 bases, with 21 bases lying between them. Germline V gene sequence: CDR1 MNHEY, CDR2 SVGAGI. The CDR3 sequence is CASSYSKGRHRGLEAFF. The CDR3 DNA sequence: TGTGCCAGCAGTTACTCGAAGGGACGGCACCGGGGACTTGAAGCTTTCTTT.

This clonotype came up a few times. The V and J genes are TRBV15 and TRBJ2-5, with a weak D call TRBD2 (5 bases). The germline gives CDR1 LNHNV, CDR2 YYDKDF (reference sequence). Trimming took 9 bases from V and 3 from J, leaving 17 bases between them. The CDR3 contains 14 residues. The CDR3 loop is CATLPRIGKETQYF. Written as DNA, the CDR3 is TGTGCCACTCTCCCCCGGATCGGGAAAGAGACCCAGTACTTC.

This clonotype was observed a few times. This chain connects TRBV5-1 to TRBJ2-2, with D unresolved. Germline loops: CDR1 SGHRS, CDR2 YFSETQ. The CDR3 extends over 14 amino acids. Trimming took 5 bases from V and 5 from J, leaving 13 bases between them. In DNA, the CDR3 is TGCGCCAGCAGAGTCCAGGTCGGGACCGGGGAGCTGTTTTTT. Amino acids: CASRVQVGTGELFF. The full variable domain, rest sourced from reference TRBV5-1 and TRBJ2-2, is KAGVTQTPRYLIKTRGQQVTLSCSPISGHRSVSWYQQTPGQGLQFLFEYFSETQRNKGNFPGRFSGRQFSNSRSEMNVSTLELGDSALYLCASRVQVGTGELFFGEGSRLTVL.

The chain carries TRBV9 and TRBJ2-2; D not resolved. The CDR3 loop spans 15 amino acids. Looked up from germline, CDR1 is SGDLS and CDR2 is YYNGEE. The ends were cut back, 0 bases at V and 6 bases at J, with 12 bases in the middle. CDR3 protein: CASSVGRLGAGELFF. CDR3 bases: TGTGCCAGCAGCGTAGGGCGCCTCGGCGCCGGGGAGCTGTTTTTT.

This chain connects TRBV12-3 or TRBV12-4 to TRBJ1-2; 9 nucleotides match TRBD1. CDR3 size: 15 residues. V lost 7 bases, J lost 2 bases, and 8 bases stayed unmatched. CDR3 in amino acids: CASKRPGQGNYGYTF. The CDR3 nucleotides are TGTGCCAGCAAAAGACCGGGACAGGGAAACTATGGCTACACCTTC.

This chain joins TRBV20-1 and TRBJ2-1, with D possibly being TRBD1 (5 bases). From germline, CDR1 is DFQATT and CDR2 SNEGSKA (reference sequence). The CDR3 has 11 amino acids. The CDR3 DNA reads TGCAGCTTGGGGCTTTACAATGAGCAGTTCTTC. It codes for CSLGLYNEQFF.

This clonotype was recorded only once. The chain carries TRBV5-1 and TRBJ2-1; perhaps TRBD1 as D (6 bases). The germline V and J ends were trimmed by 1 base and 0 bases, with 11 bases remaining between them. This CDR3 region has 16 residues. The germline V gene has CDR1 SGHRS and CDR2 YFSETQ. Here the CDR3 reads CASSLNDRYSYNEQFF. The CDR3 DNA sequence: TGCGCCAGCAGCTTGAACGACAGGTACTCCTACAATGAGCAGTTCTTC.

This chain connects TRBV5-6 to TRBJ2-1; D possibly corresponds to TRBD2 (6 bases). The V end was cut by 2 bases, the J end by 2 bases, with 20 bases between. Germline assignment: CDR1 SGHDT and CDR2 YYEEEE. This CDR3 is built from 18 residues. The CDR3 nucleotides read TGTGCCAGCAGCTTTAAACTCGGGGGTGCTAGCACCTACAATGAGCAGTTCTTC. Amino acids: CASSFKLGGASTYNEQFF.

This clonotype occurred a few times. The rearrangement joins TRBV4-1 to TRBJ2-2, with D unclear. CDR3 length equals 14 residues. Germline V gene sequence: CDR1 MGHRA, CDR2 YSYEKL. V lost 2 bases to trimming and J lost 6 bases, with 10 bases between them. Here the CDR3 reads CASSQRSVAGELFF. The CDR3 DNA reads TGCGCCAGCAGCCAACGATCGGTGGCCGGGGAGCTGTTTTTT.

This sequence joins TRBV2 and TRBJ2-1, with unresolved D. This CDR3 has 12 amino acids. Germline V gene data show CDR1 as SNHLY and CDR2 as FYNNEI. V lost 3 bases and J lost 7, with 7 bases in between. CDR3 sequence (DNA): TGTGCCAGCAGTGATCTGGGAAATGAGCAGTTCTTC. Protein product: CASSDLGNEQFF.

This clonotype was found a few times. This rearrangement joins TRBV6-1 to TRBJ2-7; TRBD2 might be the D (6 bases). This CDR3 is 15 amino acids long. Per the germline V gene, CDR1 is MNHNS and CDR2 is SASEGT. V shed 1 base and J shed 0 bases, with 10 bases lying between them. CDR3 coding DNA: TGTGCCAGCAGTGAAGGTGGGACTCCCTCCTACGAGCAGTACGTC. Its translation: CASSEGGTPSYEQYV.

This clonotype was detected ten times or more. The V gene is TRBV5-5, the J gene TRBJ1-4; TRBD1 might be the D (6 bases). Germline V CDR1 and CDR2: SGHKS, YYEKEE (reference sequence). V lost 5 bases, J lost 4 bases, and 9 bases lay in between. The CDR3 has 13 residues. The CDR3 bases are TGTGCCAGCAGTTGGACAGTTAATGAAAAACTGTTTTTT. Translated: CASSWTVNEKLFF.

This clonotype was found a few times. The chain uses TRBV11-2 and TRBJ2-7, with D unclear. Germline CDR1 SGHAT, CDR2 FQNNGV. V was clipped by 2 bases and J by 3 bases, with 5 bases between them. This CDR3 is 12 amino acids long. The CDR3 here is CASSLSSYEQYV. CDR3 nucleotide sequence: TGTGCCAGCAGCTTATCCAGCTACGAGCAGTACGTC.

Here the CDR3 reads CASRMEWGARQFF. The CDR3 DNA reads as TGTGCCAGCAGGATGGAGTGGGGGGCCCGACAGTTCTTC. This chain uses TRBV5-6 with TRBJ2-1; D is possibly TRBD1 or TRBD2 (6 bases each). Germline V gene data show CDR1 as SGHDT and CDR2 as YYEEEE. This CDR3 is built from 13 residues. The V gene lost 5 bases and the J gene lost 13 bases, with 19 bases spanning the gap.

This clonotype turned up a few times. V gene TRBV4-1 combines with J gene TRBJ1-1, with no clear D. V was trimmed by 0 bases and J by 5 bases, leaving 10 bases between them. The CDR3 covers 14 residues. Germline V CDR1 and CDR2: MGHRA, YSYEKL. The CDR3 loop reads CASSQDLRVTEAFF. CDR3 sequence (DNA): TGCGCCAGCAGCCAAGATCTACGCGTGACTGAAGCTTTCTTT.

This chain uses TRBV11-1 with TRBJ2-2; 11 bases line up with TRBD2. This CDR3 contains 18 residues. V shed 5 bases, J shed 4 bases, and the junction held 12 bases outside the gene matches. In germline, CDR1 is SGHAT, CDR2 FQDESV (reference sequence). The CDR3 DNA sequence: TGTGCCAGCAGCGGATCGGGTAGCGGGAGGGGTGTCACCGGGGAGCTGTTTTTT. It encodes CASSGSGSGRGVTGELFF.

The chain links TRBV11-1 to TRBJ2-5; the D call may be TRBD1 or TRBD2 (5 bases each). V lost 1 base and J lost 4, with 16 bases in between. There are 16 residues in the CDR3. From germline, CDR1 is SGHAT and CDR2 FQDESV (reference sequence). The CDR3 loop is CASSLVPGPGVETQYF. The CDR3 region has the DNA TGTGCCAGCAGCTTAGTTCCGGGGCCCGGCGTAGAGACCCAGTACTTC. Variable domain in full (rest from reference TRBV11-1 and TRBJ2-5): EAEVAQSPRYKITEKSQAVAFWCDPISGHATLYWYRQILGQGPELLVQFQDESVVDDSQLPKDRFSAERLKGVDSTLKIQPAELGDSAMYLCASSLVPGPGVETQYFGPGTRLLVL.

The chain carries TRBV5-1 and TRBJ2-7; a weak D match, TRBD1 (5 bases). V lost 1 base to trimming and J lost 0 bases, with 11 bases between them. This CDR3 has 15 amino acids. Germline CDR1 SGHRS, CDR2 YFSETQ. The DNA for the CDR3 is TGCGCCAGCAGCTTGCAGGACACGAGCTCCTACGAGCAGTACGTC. Amino acid sequence: CASSLQDTSSYEQYV.

At least ten counts were recorded for this clonotype. The V and J genes are TRBV29-1 and TRBJ2-1; D might be TRBD2 (5 bases). CDR3 length: 13 residues. V gave up 7 bases and J gave up 4 bases, with 14 bases separating them. Germline lookup yields CDR1 SQVTM and CDR2 ANQGSEA. The CDR3 loop reads CSDRGLGYNEQFF. DNA of the CDR3: TGCAGCGACCGCGGGCTGGGGTACAATGAGCAGTTCTTC.

This clonotype was found a few times. The V call is TRBV9, the J call TRBJ2-1; possibly TRBD2 for D (6 bases). Germline lookup yields CDR1 SGDLS and CDR2 YYNGEE. The CDR3 extends over 14 amino acids. V dropped 4 bases and J dropped 8 bases, with 16 bases sitting between them. The CDR3 spells CASSSGTFLDEQFF. DNA of the CDR3: TGTGCCAGCAGCTCCGGGACTTTTTTGGATGAGCAGTTCTTC.

V gene TRBV2 combines with J gene TRBJ2-3, with D unclear. This CDR3 comprises 15 residues. CDR1 is SNHLY and CDR2 is FYNNEI in the germline V gene. Trimming cost V 2 bases and J 1 base, with 10 bases left between them. CDR3 protein: CASSERRTGTDTQYF. DNA of the CDR3: TGTGCCAGCAGTGAACGCAGGACGGGCACAGATACGCAGTATTTT. Supplemented by reference TRBV2 and TRBJ2-3, the full variable domain reads EPEVTQTPSHQVTQMGQEVILRCVPISNHLYFYWYRQILGQKVEFLVSFYNNEISEKSEIFDDQFSVERPDGSNFTLKIRSTKLEDSAMYFCASSERRTGTDTQYFGPGTRLTVL.

Only a few counts were recorded for this clonotype. V is TRBV20-1 and J is TRBJ2-5, with 13 bases identical to TRBD2. The CDR3 consists of 16 residues. CDR1 is DFQATT, CDR2 SNEGSKA, per germline (reference sequence). Trimming took 1 base from V and 5 from J; bases not matched to a gene: 7. The CDR3 region is CSARGGLAGVVETQYF. DNA of the CDR3: TGCAGTGCTAGAGGTGGACTAGCGGGAGTTGTGGAGACCCAGTACTTC.

V usage is TRBV10-3 and J usage is TRBJ2-7; D is perhaps TRBD1 or TRBD2 (6 bases each). CDR3 length: 13 amino acids. The V end was cut by 8 bases, the J end by 4 bases, with 15 bases between. The germline V gene encodes CDR1 ENHRY and CDR2 SYGVKD. For the CDR3, the DNA is TGTGCCATCGCCGGGGGCGCGTTGTACGAGCAGTACGTC. It codes for CAIAGGALYEQYV.

This clonotype was counted at least ten times. The V call is TRBV7-9, the J call TRBJ2-1, with D unresolved. The CDR3 contains 13 residues. Germline-derived CDR1 and CDR2 are SEHNR and FQNEAQ (reference sequence). V shed 3 bases and J shed 8 bases, with 11 bases lying between them. As DNA, the CDR3 is TGTGCCAGCAGCTTCGGTAGCCAGGATGAGCAGTTCTTC. Its translation is CASSFGSQDEQFF.